Below, 27 T cell receptor beta chains from the same sample are listed, as sequenced in a study of cytomegalovirus exposure and HLA in healthy donors (dated by TCRdb to between 2016 and 2019). The library was prepared using the immunoSEQ multiplex PCR assay. The clones in this table, taken by TCRdb from immuneACCESS, are in-frame only. Not every clone is retained; where verified, under half of the shortfall comes from an unresolved V gene, and the cause of the rest is unknown. Here the sample has under 85,000 clones; 80% to 95% occur a single time. The leading ten clones occupy roughly 5.2% of the sample. Input material: PBMCs. The receptors were gathered from a man aged 18 to 29 in good health and CMV-seropositive.

The chain recombines TRBV9 with TRBJ2-7, with 10 bases that match TRBD2. V lost 4 bases to trimming and J lost 2 bases; unmatched junction nucleotides: 6. CDR1 is SGDLS and CDR2 is YYNGEE in the germline V gene. This CDR3 has 15 residues. CDR3 loop: CASSTGLATPYEQYF. CDR3 DNA: TGTGCCAGCAGCACGGGACTAGCGACCCCCTACGAGCAGTACTTC.

This chain joins TRBV10-3 and TRBJ1-1; no reliable D call. The CDR3 contains 12 residues. V was trimmed by 0 bases and J by 10 bases, leaving 9 bases between them. From germline, CDR1 is ENHRY and CDR2 SYGVKD. Here the CDR3 DNA reads TGTGCCATCAGTGAGTCTCCGGAGGGAGCTTTCTTT. This encodes CAISESPEGAFF.

This chain connects TRBV9 to TRBJ2-3, with 7 bases that match TRBD1. CDR1 and CDR2 from the germline V gene are SGDLS and YYNGEE. V dropped 4 bases and J dropped 1; count of bases not matched to a gene: 6. CDR3 length: 15 amino acids. CDR3 bases: TGTGCCAGCAGCTTATCGGGACAGCGCACAGATACGCAGTATTTT. Its translation: CASSLSGQRTDTQYF.

V and J are TRBV7-2 and TRBJ1-1; possible D gene TRBD1, 5 bases. The CDR3 sequence is 14 residues long. The V end lost 2 bases, the J end lost 5 bases, and 12 bases lay between the germline ends. From germline, CDR1 is SGHTA and CDR2 FQGNSA. CDR3 nucleotide sequence: TGTGCCAGCAGCTTACGAAGGGAGGGGACTGAAGCTTTCTTT. It encodes CASSLRREGTEAFF.

The table lists this clone with a few counts. The rearrangement links TRBV28 to TRBJ1-5, with D perhaps TRBD1 (5 bases). V lost 4 bases, J lost 9 bases, and 10 bases lay in between. The CDR3 consists of 12 residues. Germline loops: CDR1 MDHEN, CDR2 SYDVKM. CDR3 region: CASSSGTRPQHF. CDR3 DNA: TGTGCCAGCAGTTCCGGGACTAGGCCCCAGCATTTT.

The chain combines TRBV28 with TRBJ1-4; D call uncertain. The CDR3 loop spans 16 amino acids. Germline-derived CDR1 and CDR2 are MDHEN and SYDVKM. With 7 bases removed from V and 4 bases from J, the gap between germline ends came to 19 bases. The CDR3 DNA is TGTGCCAGCACCTCTATGGGTCAAGGAGGTAATGAAAAACTGTTTTTT. The encoded protein is CASTSMGQGGNEKLFF.

The chain recombines TRBV7-8 with TRBJ1-1; unclear D gene. V was pared by 0 bases and J by 4 bases, with 12 bases between. From germline, CDR1 is SGHVS and CDR2 FQNEAQ. This CDR3 has 15 residues. CDR3 amino acids: CASSLAGGRGTEAFF. The CDR3 bases are TGTGCCAGCAGCTTAGCGGGAGGGCGCGGCACTGAAGCTTTCTTT.

This clone is judged medium-sized. V and J are TRBV6-4 and TRBJ2-1, with 10 bases identical to TRBD2. CDR3 length: 15 amino acids. CDR1 MRHNA and CDR2 SNTAGT come from the germline V gene. The V and J ends lost 6 bases and 8 bases, in that order; junction bases with no gene match: 10. The CDR3 DNA reads TGTGCCAGCAGCCGGGAAGCGGGAGGGAGTGATGAGCAGTTCTTC. Protein product: CASSREAGGSDEQFF.

V is TRBV28 and J is TRBJ1-1; 7 bases match TRBD1. CDR1 and CDR2 (germline): MDHEN, SYDVKM. CDR3 length: 15 residues. Unmatched junction bases numbered 6, after V lost 5 bases and J lost 0 bases. CDR3 coding DNA: TGTGCCAGCAGTATTGGGGACAGACTGAACACTGAAGCTTTCTTT. It encodes CASSIGDRLNTEAFF.

The chain joins TRBV2 to TRBJ2-1, with D possibly matching TRBD2 (6 bases). This CDR3 is built from 17 residues. Trimming removed 3 bases at V and 3 bases at J, with 18 bases between. Germline CDR1 reads SNHLY; CDR2 reads FYNNEI. CDR3 in amino acids: CASSDFPLGSYYNEQFF. The CDR3 nucleotides read TGTGCCAGCAGTGATTTCCCCCTCGGGAGCTACTACAATGAGCAGTTCTTC.

The chain recombines TRBV10-3 with TRBJ2-7, with TRBD1 matching 8 bases. J lost 3 bases, V lost 6 bases, and 7 bases had no gene match. The CDR3 covers 14 residues. Germline V CDR1 and CDR2: ENHRY, SYGVKD. CDR3 loop: CAISFGQGLYEQYF. As DNA, the CDR3 is TGTGCCATCAGCTTCGGACAGGGCCTCTACGAGCAGTACTTC.

V usage is TRBV21-1 and J usage is TRBJ2-1; the listed D gene, TRBD1, was not tested against the DNA. TRBV21-1 is a known pseudogene. This CDR3 contains 16 residues. For the CDR3, the DNA is TGTGCCAGCAGCCAAGTAGGACAGGAAAATTCCAATGAGCAGTTCTTC. This codes for CASSQVGQENSNEQFF.

The rearrangement links TRBV5-1 to TRBJ2-7; 9 nucleotides align to TRBD2. V was pared by 1 base and J by 4 bases, with 6 bases of the junction left unmatched. The CDR3 consists of 15 residues. Germline CDR1 SGHRS, CDR2 YFSETQ. CDR3 in DNA: TGCGCCAGCAGCTTGATCAGCGGGGGGACGTACGAGCAGTACTTC. Amino acids: CASSLISGGTYEQYF.

V usage is TRBV7-9 and J usage is TRBJ2-1, with 10 positions matching TRBD2. The germline gives CDR1 SEHNR, CDR2 FQNEAQ (reference sequence). The CDR3 has 15 residues. The trim removed 5 bases at V and 5 bases at J, leaving 6 bases unmatched. CDR3 in amino acids: CASSPSGSSHNEQFF. CDR3 in DNA: TGTGCCAGCAGCCCTAGCGGGAGTTCCCACAATGAGCAGTTCTTC.

The rearrangement uses TRBV5-1 and TRBJ1-5; D uncertain. CDR1 and CDR2 (germline): SGHRS, YFSETQ. This CDR3 spans 17 amino acids. The V end lost 0 bases, the J end lost 0 bases, and 13 bases lay between the germline ends. The CDR3 sequence is CASSLVDTGYSNQPQHF. CDR3 in DNA: TGCGCCAGCAGCTTGGTAGACACGGGGTATAGCAATCAGCCCCAGCATTTT.

The rearrangement joins TRBV28 to TRBJ2-7, with D hard to call. Germline V gene data show CDR1 as MDHEN and CDR2 as SYDVKM. V was trimmed by 4 bases and J by 0 bases, leaving 7 bases between them. This CDR3 contains 13 residues. CDR3 sequence reads: CASSYSSSYEQYF. In nucleotides, the CDR3 is TGTGCCAGCAGTTACAGCAGCTCCTACGAGCAGTACTTC.

The V gene is TRBV28, the J gene TRBJ2-6; no clear D. Trimming took off 6 bases at V and 2 bases at J, with 11 bases between the two ends. Germline CDR1 MDHEN, CDR2 SYDVKM. The CDR3 is made up of 15 amino acids. In DNA form, the CDR3 reads TGTGCCAGCAGGGATCCGCGGACTGGGGCCAACGTCCTGACTTTC. Translation: CASRDPRTGANVLTF.

The chain carries TRBV6-8 and TRBJ2-6, with a possible D match to TRBD1 (5 bases). The CDR3 spans 17 residues. The V end lost 6 bases, the J end lost 5 bases, and 20 bases lay between the germline ends. Germline V CDR1 and CDR2: MNHGY, SAAAGT. Here the CDR3 reads CASSPRAPRLWANVLTF. The CDR3 DNA sequence: TGTGCCAGCAGCCCCAGGGCTCCTAGGCTCTGGGCCAACGTCCTGACTTTC.

V gene TRBV14 combines with J gene TRBJ2-7, with D possibly being TRBD1 (5 bases). The CDR3 extends over 14 amino acids. Between the trimmed V and J ends, which lost 4 bases and 4 bases, there was a span of 14 bases. Germline V CDR1 and CDR2: SGHDN, FVKESK. CDR3 DNA: TGTGCCAGCAGCCCCGTTCCCCCAGGGTACGAGCAGTACTTC. Translation: CASSPVPPGYEQYF.

The genes are TRBV19 and TRBJ2-1; D not certain. Trimming cost V 1 base and J 5 bases, with 9 bases left between them. The CDR3 covers 14 residues. Germline CDR1 and CDR2: LNHDA and SQIVND (reference sequence). CDR3 in amino acids: CASSIGAANNEQFF. CDR3 sequence (DNA): TGTGCCAGTAGTATAGGCGCCGCCAACAATGAGCAGTTCTTC.

The V and J genes are TRBV4-1 and TRBJ2-3; 8 positions agree with TRBD2. With V trimmed by 4 bases and J by 2 bases, 11 bases remained unmatched. This CDR3 has 17 residues. Germline CDR1 and CDR2: MGHRA and YSYEKL. DNA for the CDR3: TGCGCCAGCAGCCTCCGAAACCTAGCGGGTACCACAGATACGCAGTATTTT. It specifies CASSLRNLAGTTDTQYF.

The chain employs TRBV30 and TRBJ2-7; D ambiguous. The germline V gene encodes CDR1 GTSNPN and CDR2 SVGIG (reference sequence). The V end lost 1 base, the J end lost 0 bases, and 13 bases lay between the germline ends. This CDR3 region has 15 residues. As DNA, the CDR3 is TGTGCCTGGAGTGCGAGGTCACCGAGCTCCTACGAGCAGTACTTC. It codes for CAWSARSPSSYEQYF.

The CDR3 nucleotides read TGTGCCAGCAGCTCGGGGGGGCTAGGAAGCAATCAGCCCCAGCATTTT. Its protein is CASSSGGLGSNQPQHF. The chain couples TRBV5-4 to TRBJ1-5; possible D gene TRBD1, 6 bases. This CDR3 has 16 amino acids. V was trimmed by 3 bases and J by 1 base, leaving 14 bases between them. Germline V gene lookup returns CDR1 SGHNT and CDR2 YYREEE (reference sequence).

The chain has TRBV7-2 and TRBJ1-5, with TRBD1 matching 10 bases. Germline V gene data show CDR1 as SGHTA and CDR2 as FQGNSA. There are 17 residues in the CDR3. The junction had 9 bases not matched to a gene; V was cut back by 5 bases and J by 2 bases. CDR3 amino acids: CASSERQGAWGNQPQHF. Written as DNA, the CDR3 is TGTGCCAGCAGCGAAAGACAGGGGGCATGGGGCAATCAGCCCCAGCATTTT.

The chain recombines TRBV7-2 with TRBJ2-3; D gene uncertain. Germline-derived CDR1 and CDR2 are SGHTA and FQGNSA. Trimming took 5 bases from V and 4 from J, leaving 28 bases between them. This CDR3 is 19 amino acids long. The CDR3 loop reads CASSPAGSRDWIGSDTQYF. The CDR3 DNA is TGTGCCAGCAGCCCAGCAGGCAGTCGAGATTGGATCGGTTCAGATACGCAGTATTTT.

Details on this clone: A read error may account for a junction end that differs from germline. The chain carries TRBV19 and TRBJ2-7; unclear D gene. Per germline, CDR1 LNHDA and CDR2 SQIVND (reference sequence). The CDR3 loop spans 11 amino acids. CDR3 amino acids: CASSISHEQYF. The CDR3 DNA reads as TGTGCCAGTAGTATCTCCCACGAGCAGTACTTC.

This clone showed up just a few times. The rearrangement links TRBV15 to TRBJ2-7; D possibly corresponds to TRBD1 (7 bases). The CDR3 loop spans 14 amino acids. Looked up from germline, CDR1 is LNHNV and CDR2 is YYDKDF (reference sequence). V dropped 5 bases and J dropped 6 bases, with 17 bases sitting between them. The DNA of the CDR3 is TGTGCCACCAGCGGAGGGACAGAGGCTGGCGAGCAGTACTTC. Protein product: CATSGGTEAGEQYF. Full variable domain (remainder filled in from reference TRBV15 and TRBJ2-7): DAMVIQNPRYQVTQFGKPVTLSCSQTLNHNVMYWYQQKSSQAPKLLFHYYDKDFNNEADTPDNFQSRRPNTSFCFLDIRSPGLGDTAMYLCATSGGTEAGEQYFGPGTRLTVT.